This T cell receptor (beta chain) was captured by sequencing in a study of human T cells and chemical hapten exposure. TCRdb independently ran MiXCR on the RACE reads; one entry per CDR3 protein. The sample carries about 190,000 distinct CDR3 sequences, 20% to 25% recorded once. Study results and caveats: Once DPC sensitization occurred, TCRs above 1 in 1000 frequency showed no change. Patch test score was positively correlated with the counts of TCRs that had expanded at PT1.

In the case of this clonotype: Its antigen is unidentified.

Documented time point: patch test 3, about 24 weeks after DPC sensitization. The sample's treatment: therapeutic diphenylcyclopropenone sensitization with weekly scalp DPC. Germline lookup yields CDR1 MDHEN and CDR2 SYDVKM. Trimming removed 3 bases from V and 2 bases from J; junction bases left unmatched: 8. This CDR3 contains 16 residues. The sequencing here drew on whole blood, taken in connection with sensitization to the hapten diphenylcyclopropenone (DPC). This clonotype was sampled from a woman in her thirties or forties with alopecia areata. Some clones in this sample may be carry-over from other donors' samples. V usage is TRBV28 and J usage is TRBJ2-7; 9 bases are a match to TRBD2. CDR3 region: CASSFQIAGATYEQYF. CDR3 DNA sequence: TGTGCCAGCAGTTTTCAAATAGCGGGAGCTACCTACGAGCAGTACTTC.